The clone carrying this T cell receptor (beta chain) turned up a few times. No antigen is known for it. The data were obtained in a study of T-cell memory formation after mild COVID-19. Study background: TCR clusters showed largely donor specificity. The study, taken as a whole, reports: The finding that pre-infection memory included some responding clones suggested that cross-reactive memory joined. Researchers report contracting CD4+ clones mostly in CM and EM, with CD8+ clones in EMRA.

TCR alpha and TCR beta cDNA libraries carrying sample barcodes and UMIs came from 5'RACE with constant-segment primers. TCRdb reprocessed the 5' RACE reads via MiXCR and lists one record per CDR3 protein. Altogether around 450,000 distinct CDR3 sequences are present, 20% being singletons, with the ten largest covering about 8.8%. Germline CDR1 and CDR2: SEHNR and FQNEAQ (reference sequence). Trimming removed 2 bases at V and 3 bases at J, with 20 bases between. CDR3 length equals 17 residues. This chain joins TRBV7-9 and TRBJ2-7; D is possibly TRBD1 or TRBD2 (6 bases each). This TCR was recovered from an adult woman who had mild COVID-19 (a few samples of this study predate the infection). Cell type and time point are not known. Sequences were obtained from PBMCs or a T cell subset sorted from them (not recorded which). CDR3 sequence reads: CASSLYAGAGRRYEQYF. The CDR3 DNA is TGTGCCAGCAGCTTATACGCAGGGGCGGGGAGACGCTACGAGCAGTACTTC.